The 27 T cell receptor beta chains below all came from one sample that was sequenced in a study of cytomegalovirus exposure and HLA in healthy donors. PCR amplification relied on 60 Vbeta primers (plus 13 Jbeta primers). Some clones are missing from TCRdb's copy, which holds only in-frame ones; the method was immunoSEQ multiplex PCR. The sample comprises over 150,000 clones, around 85% of which are singletons, and 1.9% rests with the top ten. Input material: PBMCs. The origin of the receptors is a human donor in good health.

This clone was detected a few times. The chain has TRBV7-9 and TRBJ2-1, with TRBD1 as a possible D gene (6 bases). Germline lookup yields CDR1 SEHNR and CDR2 FQNEAQ (reference sequence). V lost 1 base to trimming and J lost 9 bases, with 10 bases between them. This CDR3 region has 13 residues. CDR3 protein: CASSLEGTFEQFF. The DNA for the CDR3 is TGTGCCAGCAGCTTAGAGGGGACATTTGAGCAGTTCTTC.

The sample holds a few counts of this clone. This rearrangement joins TRBV7-8 to TRBJ2-5; 12 bases agree with TRBD2. Judging by the DNA end, TRBJ2-7 fits better; the J call may be wrong. This CDR3 has 14 residues. Germline V gene sequence: CDR1 SGHVS, CDR2 FQNEAQ. This CDR3 is CASSTTSGGYEQYF. CDR3 nucleotides: TGTGCCAGCAGCACGACTAGCGGGGGCTACGAGCAGTACTTC.

This clone was recorded a few times. The chain joins TRBV2 to TRBJ2-6; D is perhaps TRBD1 (5 bases). The ends were cut back, 8 bases at V and 0 bases at J, with 17 bases in the middle. Germline CDR1 is SNHLY and CDR2 is FYNNEI. The length of the CDR3 is 17 residues. CDR3 loop: CASQGSKLNSGANVLTF. For the CDR3, the DNA is TGTGCCAGCCAGGGCAGTAAGCTAAACTCTGGGGCCAACGTCCTGACTTTC.

The chain recombines TRBV5-1 with TRBJ2-5, with TRBD1 as a possible D gene (6 bases). The CDR3 has 14 residues. CDR1 is SGHRS, CDR2 YFSETQ, per germline. Trimming stripped 4 bases from V and 2 bases from J, with 12 bases between. Here the CDR3 reads CASSHQGHQETQYF. The CDR3 nucleotides are TGCGCCAGCAGCCACCAGGGGCATCAAGAGACCCAGTACTTC. Full variable domain (missing parts from reference TRBV5-1 and TRBJ2-5): KAGVTQTPRYLIKTRGQQVTLSCSPISGHRSVSWYQQTPGQGLQFLFEYFSETQRNKGNFPGRFSGRQFSNSRSEMNVSTLELGDSALYLCASSHQGHQETQYFGPGTRLLVL.

The V gene is TRBV7-8, the J gene TRBJ2-7, with D maybe TRBD1 (5 bases). Trimming removed 5 bases from V and 5 bases from J, with 13 bases in between. The CDR3 runs to 13 residues. Germline V gene data show CDR1 as SGHVS and CDR2 as FQNEAQ. CDR3 residues: CASSPSGSHEQYF. The CDR3 DNA follows: TGTGCCAGCAGCCCTTCAGGGTCCCACGAGCAGTACTTC.

V and J are TRBV2 and TRBJ1-5; TRBD1 agrees at 10 bases. Germline lookup yields CDR1 SNHLY and CDR2 FYNNEI. Trimming cost V 9 bases and J 3 bases; bases outside gene matches: 14. This CDR3 is 17 amino acids long. The CDR3, as DNA: TGTGCCAGTAAGGTGGGCACGGGACAGGGGATCAATCAGCCCCAGCATTTT. It is translated as CASKVGTGQGINQPQHF. Full variable domain (missing parts from reference TRBV2 and TRBJ1-5): EPEVTQTPSHQVTQMGQEVILRCVPISNHLYFYWYRQILGQKVEFLVSFYNNEISEKSEIFDDQFSVERPDGSNFTLKIRSTKLEDSAMYFCASKVGTGQGINQPQHFGDGTRLSIL.

A few counts support this clone. The rearrangement links TRBV11-2 to TRBJ1-1, with 8 positions matching TRBD1. The CDR3 length is 16 residues. The V gene end was trimmed by 1 base and the J gene end by 6 bases; junction bases not matched to a gene: 10. Germline assignment: CDR1 SGHAT and CDR2 FQNNGV. CDR3 nucleotides: TGTGCCAGCAGCTTAGGTCAGGGGGCCGCGGCCTCTGAAGCTTTCTTT. Translated: CASSLGQGAAASEAFF.

The CDR3 loop reads CASSKEERGTGDYEQYF. CDR3 nucleotides: TGTGCCAGCAGCAAAGAAGAAAGGGGGACAGGAGATTACGAGCAGTACTTC. This chain links TRBV21-1 with TRBJ2-7; no DNA check was done on the table's D call, TRBD1. TRBV21-1 is labeled a pseudogene. The CDR3 loop spans 17 amino acids.

The chain recombines TRBV4-3 with TRBJ1-1; unclear D gene. The CDR3 has 15 amino acids. The V end was cut by 0 bases, the J end by 1 base, with 9 bases between. Germline V gives CDR1 LGHNA, CDR2 YSLEER. DNA of the CDR3: TGCGCCAGCAGCCAAGAGGCAGGTACGAACACTGAAGCTTTCTTT. As protein: CASSQEAGTNTEAFF.

The J gene is TRBJ1-2, the V gene TRBV2, with 7 nucleotides matching TRBD1. The V segment lost 2 bases and the J segment 4 bases; nucleotides outside the gene matches: 4. Germline-derived CDR1 and CDR2 are SNHLY and FYNNEI. The CDR3 spans 14 residues. The CDR3 loop is CASSEWTGSYGYTF. CDR3 bases: TGTGCCAGCAGTGAATGGACAGGATCCTATGGCTACACCTTC.

The chain recombines TRBV6-6 with TRBJ1-5; D is unclear. CDR3 length: 15 residues. V was trimmed by 2 bases and J by 0 bases, leaving 8 bases between them. Germline CDR1 is MNHNY and CDR2 is SVGAGI (reference sequence). The DNA for the CDR3 is TGTGCCAGCAGTTACGACGGGATTAGCAATCAGCCCCAGCATTTT. Amino acids: CASSYDGISNQPQHF.

The table lists this clone with a few counts. The V call is TRBV5-4, the J call TRBJ1-1, with D tentatively TRBD1 (5 bases). Germline lookup yields CDR1 SGHNT and CDR2 YYREEE (reference sequence). The CDR3 loop spans 16 amino acids. V lost 9 bases, J lost 9 bases, and 30 bases lay in between. CDR3 DNA: TGTGCCACCCCCGAGATCGGATCGGGGGTTGGGGGAAAAGCTTTCTTT. Translated: CATPEIGSGVGGKAFF. Full variable domain (remainder filled in from reference TRBV5-4 and TRBJ1-1): ETGVTQSPTHLIKTRGQQVTLRCSSQSGHNTVSWYQQALGQGPQFIFQYYREEENGRGNFPPRFSGLQFPNYSSELNVNALELDDSALYLCATPEIGSGVGGKAFFGQGTRLTVV.

This chain connects TRBV7-2 to TRBJ1-3, with TRBD1 matching over 10 bases. There are 16 residues in the CDR3. CDR1 is SGHTA, CDR2 FQGNSA, per germline. The ends lost 1 base at V and 3 bases at J; junction bases unmatched: 3. The CDR3 is CASSLVRTGGGNTIYF. The CDR3 nucleotides are TGTGCCAGCAGCTTAGTAAGGACAGGGGGTGGAAACACCATATATTTT.

The CDR3 coding sequence is TGTGCCAGCAGCTTGGAACAGAGCTCCTACAATGAGCAGTTCTTC. It encodes CASSLEQSSYNEQFF. V usage is TRBV5-4 and J usage is TRBJ2-1; D unclear. Germline CDR1 and CDR2: SGHNT and YYREEE (reference sequence). Trimming took 0 bases from V and 0 from J, leaving 7 bases between them. There are 15 residues in the CDR3.

This clone was detected only a few times. The CDR3 reads CATSREGATDTQYF. The CDR3 DNA reads TGTGCCACCAGCAGAGAGGGGGCCACAGATACGCAGTATTTT. The rearrangement joins TRBV15 to TRBJ2-3; a weak D match, TRBD1 (6 bases). Germline V gives CDR1 LNHNV, CDR2 YYDKDF (reference sequence). Trimming took off 0 bases at V and 2 bases at J, with 6 bases between the two ends. CDR3 length: 14 amino acids.

This clone was observed a handful of times. This chain links TRBV7-2 with TRBJ2-7; the D gene is possibly TRBD2 (5 bases). With 3 bases removed from V and 3 bases from J, the gap between germline ends came to 18 bases. This CDR3 is 16 amino acids long. CDR1 and CDR2 from the germline V gene are SGHTA and FQGNSA. The CDR3 sequence: CASSFGGWAASYEQYF. CDR3 nucleotides: TGTGCCAGCAGCTTCGGAGGTTGGGCAGCCAGCTACGAGCAGTACTTC.

This clone was observed a few times. CDR3 DNA sequence: TGTGCCAGCAATCCACTAGCGGGAGCCTACAATGAGCAGTTCTTC. Translating it yields CASNPLAGAYNEQFF. The rearrangement links TRBV27 to TRBJ2-1; 11 bases map to TRBD2. Germline CDR1 MNHEY, CDR2 SMNVEV (reference sequence). V lost 7 bases, J lost 2 bases, and 4 bases stayed unmatched. CDR3 length: 15 residues.

As to this clone: Other nucleotide sequences from this sample produce the same CDR3. The CDR3 spells CASSQEGRGANYGYTF. DNA of the CDR3: TGCGCCAGCAGCCAAGAAGGCCGGGGGGCTAACTATGGCTACACCTTC. This chain joins TRBV4-1 and TRBJ1-2; D perhaps matches TRBD1 (5 bases). The germline CDR1 and CDR2 sequences are MGHRA and YSYEKL. The V end was cut by 0 bases, the J end by 0 bases, with 11 bases between. This CDR3 spans 16 amino acids.

This clone was counted a single time. The J gene is TRBJ2-3, the V gene TRBV5-5, with 7 bases lining up with TRBD1. V gave up 0 bases and J gave up 3 bases; unmatched junction bases: 16. Germline-derived CDR1 and CDR2 are SGHKS and YYEKEE (reference sequence). This CDR3 has 19 residues. The CDR3 loop reads CASSLAEGQINPITDTQYF. DNA for the CDR3: TGTGCCAGCAGCTTGGCCGAGGGACAGATCAACCCAATAACAGATACGCAGTATTTT.

This clone was counted between two and nine times. The CDR3 DNA reads as TGTGCAAGTCGCGACAGGGAGGTTAACGAAAAACTGTTTTTT. Translated: CASRDREVNEKLFF. The chain joins TRBV12-2 to TRBJ1-4; the table's TRBD1 call for D was not verified on the DNA. TRBV12-2 is flagged as a pseudogene. The CDR3 sequence is 14 residues long.

J is TRBJ2-7 and V is TRBV2; 9 bases are a match to TRBD1. J gave up 3 bases and V 5 bases, and 5 bases lay outside the gene matches. CDR1 and CDR2 (germline): SNHLY, FYNNEI. This CDR3 spans 14 amino acids. CDR3 residues: CASSKQTGGYEQYF. The CDR3 bases are TGTGCCAGCAGTAAACAGACAGGGGGCTACGAGCAGTACTTC.

This sequence joins TRBV12-5 and TRBJ1-4; 10 nucleotides match TRBD1. The ends lost 3 bases at V and 4 bases at J; junction bases unmatched: 5. The CDR3 covers 16 residues. CDR1 and CDR2 from the germline V gene are LGHNT and FRNRAP. The CDR3, as DNA: TGTGCTAGTGGTTTCAGGACAGGGGGGTATAATGAAAAACTGTTTTTT. It is translated as CASGFRTGGYNEKLFF.

The genes are TRBV7-2 and TRBJ1-2; D gene ambiguous. The CDR3 loop spans 14 amino acids. Trimming pared 2 bases from V and 3 bases from J, leaving 10 bases between. The germline CDR1 and CDR2 sequences are SGHTA and FQGNSA. Here the CDR3 reads CASSLSGEDYGYTF. CDR3 nucleotide sequence: TGTGCCAGCAGCTTATCTGGGGAGGACTATGGCTACACCTTC.

V gene TRBV19 combines with J gene TRBJ1-3; D call uncertain. The CDR3 contains 15 residues. V lost 0 bases and J 0 bases, leaving 6 bases between the germline ends. CDR1 LNHDA and CDR2 SQIVND come from the germline V gene (reference sequence). CDR3 in amino acids: CASSIDWSSGNTIYF. CDR3 bases: TGTGCCAGTAGTATAGATTGGAGCTCTGGAAACACCATATATTTT. Based on the CDR3 plus reference TRBV19 and TRBJ1-3, the full variable domain is DGGITQSPKYLFRKEGQNVTLSCEQNLNHDAMYWYRQDPGQGLRLIYYSQIVNDFQKGDIAEGYSVSREKKESFPLTVTSAQKNPTAFYLCASSIDWSSGNTIYFGEGSWLTVV.

V usage is TRBV27 and J usage is TRBJ1-3, with 9 bases identical to TRBD1. The V gene end was trimmed by 5 bases and the J gene end by 1 base; junction bases not matched to a gene: 9. This CDR3 has 17 amino acids. The V gene's germline CDR1 is MNHEY and CDR2 SMNVEV (reference sequence). This CDR3 is CASSARLGTGSGNTIYF. CDR3 DNA sequence: TGTGCCAGCAGTGCACGACTCGGGACAGGGTCTGGAAACACCATATATTTT.

The V call is TRBV9, the J call TRBJ1-6; possible D gene TRBD1, 5 bases. Germline lookup yields CDR1 SGDLS and CDR2 YYNGEE. Trimming removed 2 bases from V and 7 bases from J, with 10 bases in between. The CDR3 is 14 residues long. DNA for the CDR3: TGTGCCAGCAGCGTTCAGGGTAACAATTCACCCCTCCACTTT. Translated, it gives CASSVQGNNSPLHF. Complete variable domain (other parts from reference TRBV9 and TRBJ1-6): DSGVTQTPKHLITATGQRVTLRCSPRSGDLSVYWYQQSLDQGLQFLIQYYNGEERAKGNILERFSAQQFPDLHSELNLSSLELGDSALYFCASSVQGNNSPLHFGNGTRLTVT.

The chain combines TRBV7-9 with TRBJ1-1; D is unclear. The germline gives CDR1 SEHNR, CDR2 FQNEAQ (reference sequence). This CDR3 spans 13 amino acids. V lost 7 bases to trimming and J lost 4 bases, with 13 bases between them. The DNA for the CDR3 is TGTGCCAGCACCCTATCATCTGTCACTGAAGCTTTCTTT. Protein product: CASTLSSVTEAFF. Full variable domain (outside the CDR3, taken from reference TRBV7-9 and TRBJ1-1): DTGVSQNPRHKITKRGQNVTFRCDPISEHNRLYWYRQTLGQGPEFLTYFQNEAQLEKSRLLSDRFSAERPKGSFSTLEIQRTEQGDSAMYLCASTLSSVTEAFFGQGTRLTVV.